A single sample is the source of the 27 T cell receptor beta chains below, sequenced in a study of CD8 T cell repertoires and HIV-1 epitope variants. Here immunoSEQ multiplex PCR was the method, and the copy in TCRdb shows in-frame clones only, minus some. The sample shows about 2,000 clones, approximately 70% of them seen only once. Their target antigens are unknown. The material sequenced was cultured CD8+ T cells derived from PBMCs. All receptors come from a male donor with HIV.

The chain is built from TRBV18 and TRBJ2-7; no clear D. Trimming pared 3 bases from V and 3 bases from J, leaving 18 bases between. Germline CDR1 is KGHSH and CDR2 is LQKENI. The CDR3 sequence is 16 residues long. The CDR3 loop reads CASSPAFGSEYYEQYF. The CDR3 DNA reads TGTGCCAGCTCACCCGCCTTCGGGTCAGAATACTACGAGCAGTACTTC.

Notes on this clone: The identical CDR3 is also encoded by other nucleotide sequences in the sample. The V call is TRBV13, the J call TRBJ2-7; 7 nucleotides align to TRBD1. Germline loops: CDR1 PRHDT, CDR2 FYEKMQ (reference sequence). V trimming: 8 bases; J trimming: 4 bases; junction bases outside the gene matches: 11. The CDR3 has 14 residues. The CDR3 nucleotides are TGTGCCAGCGCGAGCAGGGGACAGACGTACGAGCAGTACTTC. Its protein is CASASRGQTYEQYF. Full variable domain (remainder filled in from reference TRBV13 and TRBJ2-7): AAGVIQSPRHLIKEKRETATLKCYPIPRHDTVYWYQQGPGQDPQFLISFYEKMQSDKGSIPDRFSAQQFSDYHSELNMSSLELGDSALYFCASASRGQTYEQYFGPGTRLTVT.

The V gene is TRBV10-1, the J gene TRBJ2-7; maybe TRBD2 (5 bases). V dropped 0 bases and J dropped 2 bases, with 14 bases sitting between them. The length of the CDR3 is 16 residues. Germline V lookup: CDR1 WNHNN, CDR2 SYGVQD (reference sequence). The CDR3 region has the DNA TGCGCCAGCAGTGAGTCGGTGGGAGCGTCCACCTACGAGCAGTACTTC. Its protein is CASSESVGASTYEQYF.

This clone has more than one count but fewer than ten. The chain employs TRBV28 and TRBJ1-1; D is ambiguous. CDR3 length equals 13 residues. From germline, CDR1 is MDHEN and CDR2 SYDVKM. V lost 6 bases and J 0 bases, leaving 8 bases between the germline ends. CDR3 residues: CASSTRLNTEAFF. CDR3 sequence (DNA): TGTGCCAGCAGCACCAGACTGAACACTGAAGCTTTCTTT.

This rearrangement joins TRBV9 to TRBJ1-1, with 9 bases fitting TRBD1. The CDR3 has 13 residues. The trim removed 4 bases at V and 10 bases at J, leaving 8 bases unmatched. Germline V gene data show CDR1 as SGDLS and CDR2 as YYNGEE. The DNA of the CDR3 is TGTGCCAGCAGCCCCGGACAGGGGCTGGCAGCTTTCTTT. Its protein product is CASSPGQGLAAFF. The full variable domain, completed using reference TRBV9 and TRBJ1-1, is DSGVTQTPKHLITATGQRVTLRCSPRSGDLSVYWYQQSLDQGLQFLIQYYNGEERAKGNILERFSAQQFPDLHSELNLSSLELGDSALYFCASSPGQGLAAFFGQGTRLTVV.

V is TRBV19 and J is TRBJ2-2, with 9 positions matching TRBD2. The junction had 7 bases not matched to a gene; V was cut back by 7 bases and J by 4 bases. CDR1 and CDR2 (germline): LNHDA, SQIVND (reference sequence). The CDR3 is 15 residues long. CDR3 region: CASKRLAVFTGELFF. The CDR3, as DNA: TGTGCCAGTAAGAGACTAGCGGTGTTCACCGGGGAGCTGTTTTTT. The variable domain in full, with the rest retrieved from reference TRBV19 and TRBJ2-2, is DGGITQSPKYLFRKEGQNVTLSCEQNLNHDAMYWYRQDPGQGLRLIYYSQIVNDFQKGDIAEGYSVSREKKESFPLTVTSAQKNPTAFYLCASKRLAVFTGELFFGEGSRLTVL.

The chain employs TRBV7-9 and TRBJ2-1; weak D call: TRBD2 (6 bases). Germline assignment: CDR1 SEHNR and CDR2 FQNEAQ (reference sequence). CDR3 length: 15 residues. Trimming took 8 bases from V and 4 from J, leaving 18 bases between them. CDR3 loop: CASLPTGLQYNEQFF. DNA of the CDR3: TGTGCCAGCTTGCCAACGGGACTCCAATACAATGAGCAGTTCTTC. Full variable domain (remainder filled in from reference TRBV7-9 and TRBJ2-1): DTGVSQNPRHKITKRGQNVTFRCDPISEHNRLYWYRQTLGQGPEFLTYFQNEAQLEKSRLLSDRFSAERPKGSFSTLEIQRTEQGDSAMYLCASLPTGLQYNEQFFGPGTRLTVL.

The rearrangement joins TRBV6-1 to TRBJ2-3, with 9 positions matching TRBD2. CDR1 and CDR2 (germline): MNHNS, SASEGT. The CDR3 loop spans 16 amino acids. V lost 3 bases and J lost 5; bases outside the gene matches: 9. CDR3 DNA sequence: TGTGCCAGCAGTGATTTTGCTAGCGGGGCAGGAGATACGCAGTATTTT. This translates into CASSDFASGAGDTQYF.

V and J are TRBV5-6 and TRBJ2-7, with TRBD1 matching over 8 bases. J lost 3 bases, V lost 2 bases, and 1 base had no gene match. CDR1 is SGHDT and CDR2 is YYEEEE in the germline V gene. The CDR3 has 13 residues. The CDR3 loop reads CASSLQGDYEQYF. In DNA, the CDR3 is TGTGCCAGCAGCTTACAGGGGGACTACGAGCAGTACTTC.

This sequence joins TRBV2 and TRBJ2-7; 7 nucleotides line up with TRBD2. The germline gives CDR1 SNHLY, CDR2 FYNNEI. The CDR3 has 15 residues. V was clipped by 7 bases and J by 2 bases; unmatched bases: 11. DNA of the CDR3: TGTGCCAGCATTGACTCTGGAGGGACTACCTACGAGCAGTACTTC. Protein product: CASIDSGGTTYEQYF. The full variable domain, with the rest looked up from reference TRBV2 and TRBJ2-7, is EPEVTQTPSHQVTQMGQEVILRCVPISNHLYFYWYRQILGQKVEFLVSFYNNEISEKSEIFDDQFSVERPDGSNFTLKIRSTKLEDSAMYFCASIDSGGTTYEQYFGPGTRLTVT.

The rearrangement uses TRBV5-1 and TRBJ1-1; possibly TRBD1 for D (6 bases). Germline V lookup: CDR1 SGHRS, CDR2 YFSETQ. The CDR3 covers 14 residues. Trimming took off 4 bases at V and 7 bases at J, with 17 bases between the two ends. CDR3 protein: CASSVTGLGVEAFF. The CDR3 DNA reads as TGCGCCAGCAGCGTTACAGGGCTAGGGGTTGAAGCTTTCTTT.

V gene TRBV27 combines with J gene TRBJ2-7; D gene uncertain. Trimming removed 2 bases from V and 3 bases from J, with 8 bases in between. CDR1 is MNHEY, CDR2 SMNVEV, per germline (reference sequence). This CDR3 contains 13 residues. The CDR3 region is CASSLAGGYEQYF. In DNA form, the CDR3 reads TGTGCCAGCAGTTTAGCAGGCGGCTACGAGCAGTACTTC.

In nucleotides, the CDR3 is TGTGCCAGCAGCCCAGGACAGGGCAAAACCGGGGAGCTGTTTTTT. Translating it yields CASSPGQGKTGELFF. This sequence joins TRBV11-2 and TRBJ2-2; 8 nucleotides align to TRBD1. The V gene end was trimmed by 5 bases and the J gene end by 5 bases; junction bases not matched to a gene: 7. The CDR3 runs 15 residues. In germline, CDR1 is SGHAT, CDR2 FQNNGV.

The gene calls are TRBV28 and TRBJ2-1; 9 nucleotides align to TRBD2. The trim removed 4 bases at V and 7 bases at J, leaving 11 bases unmatched. CDR3 length: 16 residues. CDR1 is MDHEN, CDR2 SYDVKM, per germline. The CDR3 DNA is TGTGCCAGCAGTTCAGGAGCGGGAGGTACTTGGAATGAGCAGTTCTTC. Its translation is CASSSGAGGTWNEQFF.

V usage is TRBV28 and J usage is TRBJ1-2; the D is unclear. There are 13 residues in the CDR3. Trimming cost V 5 bases and J 8 bases, with 15 bases left between them. Germline assignment: CDR1 MDHEN and CDR2 SYDVKM. The CDR3 DNA reads as TGTGCCAGCAGTCTCAGTACCGAGAGGGGCTACACCTTC. Translated, it gives CASSLSTERGYTF.

This clone was seen just once. The J gene is TRBJ2-3, the V gene TRBV28; TRBD1 matches at 8 bases. Unmatched junction bases numbered 10, after V lost 1 base and J lost 4 bases. The CDR3 loop spans 17 amino acids. CDR1 is MDHEN, CDR2 SYDVKM, per germline. This CDR3 reads CASSLFAGGELADTQYF. Here the CDR3 DNA reads TGTGCCAGCAGTTTATTTGCAGGGGGCGAGCTTGCAGATACGCAGTATTTT.

The J gene is TRBJ2-2, the V gene TRBV27; maybe TRBD1 (6 bases). Trimming cost V 2 bases and J 5 bases, with 9 bases left between them. This CDR3 is 14 amino acids long. Germline CDR1 MNHEY, CDR2 SMNVEV (reference sequence). DNA of the CDR3: TGTGCCAGCAGTTTAGAACAGGGTACCGGGGAGCTGTTTTTT. This sequence encodes CASSLEQGTGELFF.

This clone is labeled as large. The rearrangement uses TRBV28 and TRBJ2-5, with D perhaps matching TRBD2 (6 bases). Germline CDR1 reads MDHEN; CDR2 reads SYDVKM. This CDR3 spans 14 amino acids. Trimming took off 4 bases at V and 4 bases at J, with 13 bases between the two ends. CDR3 region: CASSSPLGGETQYF. In DNA, the CDR3 is TGTGCCAGCAGTTCACCCCTGGGGGGAGAGACCCAGTACTTC.

The J gene is TRBJ2-7, the V gene TRBV14, with D uncertain. CDR1 and CDR2 (germline): SGHDN, FVKESK. This CDR3 has 15 amino acids. V lost 2 bases to trimming and J lost 5 bases, with 16 bases between them. The CDR3, as DNA: TGTGCCAGCAGCCAACTTGACGGCCCGGTCCACGAGCAGTACTTC. The encoded protein is CASSQLDGPVHEQYF.

This rearrangement joins TRBV7-9 to TRBJ1-4; D ambiguous. The CDR3 totals 13 residues. Trimming removed 5 bases from V and 7 bases from J, with 11 bases in between. Germline V CDR1 and CDR2: SEHNR, FQNEAQ (reference sequence). CDR3 protein: CASSLRALEKLFF. The DNA for the CDR3 is TGTGCCAGCAGCCTACGTGCGCTTGAAAAACTGTTTTTT.

This clone has just one count. The V gene is TRBV5-6, the J gene TRBJ2-5, with TRBD1 as a possible D gene (6 bases). Germline-derived CDR1 and CDR2 are SGHDT and YYEEEE. V dropped 1 base and J dropped 5 bases, with 9 bases sitting between them. The CDR3 spans 13 residues. CDR3 loop: CASSLTDRETQYF. CDR3 nucleotide sequence: TGTGCCAGCAGCTTGACTGACAGGGAGACCCAGTACTTC.

J is TRBJ1-2 and V is TRBV7-9; D perhaps matches TRBD1 (5 bases). The V end was cut by 5 bases, the J end by 6 bases, with 19 bases between. The CDR3 length is 15 residues. The germline gives CDR1 SEHNR, CDR2 FQNEAQ (reference sequence). CDR3 sequence reads: CASSVGTEHPNGYTF. CDR3 bases: TGTGCCAGCAGCGTAGGGACTGAGCACCCTAATGGCTACACCTTC.

The CDR3 spells CASSPLSYNEQFF. DNA for the CDR3: TGTGCCAGCAGTCCCCTAAGTTACAATGAGCAGTTCTTC. The chain links TRBV27 to TRBJ2-1; no definite D call. Germline-derived CDR1 and CDR2 are MNHEY and SMNVEV (reference sequence). V was pared by 5 bases and J by 4 bases, with 9 bases between. The CDR3 length is 13 residues.

The genes are TRBV5-6 and TRBJ1-5; D remains unclear. CDR1 and CDR2 from the germline V gene are SGHDT and YYEEEE. Trimming removed 0 bases at V and 7 bases at J, with 11 bases between. This CDR3 has 14 residues. CDR3 DNA: TGTGCCAGCAGCTTGGCCGAGGCCCGACAGCCCCAGCATTTT. As protein: CASSLAEARQPQHF.

The chain carries TRBV28 and TRBJ1-1, with a weak D call TRBD1 (6 bases). Germline CDR1 and CDR2: MDHEN and SYDVKM. This CDR3 has 18 amino acids. Trimming removed 4 bases from V and 1 base from J, with 22 bases in between. This CDR3 reads CASSSLFTGFHRNTEAFF. The CDR3 nucleotides are TGTGCCAGCAGTTCCCTCTTTACAGGGTTTCATAGGAACACTGAAGCTTTCTTT.

The chain joins TRBV18 to TRBJ2-7; D is possibly TRBD1 (5 bases). CDR3 length: 14 residues. V dropped 2 bases and J dropped 5 bases, with 13 bases sitting between them. The V gene's germline CDR1 is KGHSH and CDR2 LQKENI. The CDR3 bases are TGTGCCAGCTCACCAGAACAGGATTTCCACGAGCAGTACTTC. It translates to CASSPEQDFHEQYF.

The chain combines TRBV28 with TRBJ2-1, with 7 bases aligning to TRBD1. J was trimmed by 9 bases and V by 5 bases; bases with no gene match: 4. Germline CDR1 and CDR2: MDHEN and SYDVKM. The CDR3 consists of 12 residues. CDR3 in DNA: TGTGCCAGCAGTCCAGGGGGAAGTGAGCAGTTCTTC. Translating gives CASSPGGSEQFF.